Presented here are 29 T cell receptor beta chains from one specimen sequenced in a study of cytomegalovirus exposure and HLA in healthy donors. PCR amplification relied on 60 Vbeta primers (plus 13 Jbeta primers). Repertoires were generated with immunoSEQ multiplex PCR, while TCRdb's copy carries only in-frame clones and drops some. Of some 160,000 clones listed, over 60% are singletons. The specimen was PBMCs. The receptors were gathered from a woman between 25 and 40 years old in good health and CMV-seronegative.

The chain recombines TRBV11-2 with TRBJ1-4; 8 nucleotides match TRBD1. J was trimmed by 4 bases and V by 6 bases; bases with no gene match: 4. CDR1 and CDR2 (germline): SGHAT, FQNNGV. The CDR3 length is 14 residues. CDR3 DNA sequence: TGTGCCAGCAGGAAGACAGGGGTTAATGAAAAACTGTTTTTT. This sequence encodes CASRKTGVNEKLFF.

The chain joins TRBV6-1 to TRBJ1-4; 8 nucleotides match TRBD1. Germline-derived CDR1 and CDR2 are MNHNS and SASEGT. This CDR3 contains 15 residues. V lost 0 bases and J lost 8; bases outside the gene matches: 5. CDR3 nucleotide sequence: TGTGCCAGCAGTGAAGCCTGGGACAGGAGGGAAAAACTGTTTTTT. It translates to CASSEAWDRREKLFF.

The chain employs TRBV4-3 and TRBJ1-2, with 9 bases matching TRBD1. After removal of 0 bases from V and 4 bases from J, the junction contained 12 bases not matched to a gene. The CDR3 runs 18 residues. Per the germline V gene, CDR1 is LGHNA and CDR2 is YSLEER. DNA of the CDR3: TGCGCCAGCAGCCAAGATCGTTCAGACCCGACAGGGGGCTATGGCTACACCTTC. Protein sequence: CASSQDRSDPTGGYGYTF.

The chain employs TRBV2 and TRBJ1-2; possibly TRBD1 for D (5 bases). Trimming stripped 2 bases from V and 2 bases from J, with 6 bases between. CDR3 length equals 13 residues. In germline, CDR1 is SNHLY, CDR2 FYNNEI. The CDR3 sequence: CASSERGNYGYTF. CDR3 coding DNA: TGTGCCAGCAGTGAACGGGGGAACTATGGCTACACCTTC.

This clone was observed a few times. The CDR3 here is CASSSGGRTSGPRGTQYF. CDR3 nucleotides: TGTGCCAGCAGTTCCGGGGGGCGGACTAGCGGGCCCCGGGGGACCCAGTACTTC. The gene calls are TRBV27 and TRBJ2-5, with 11 bases that match TRBD2. The CDR3 is 18 residues long. Trimming removed 4 bases from V and 7 bases from J; junction bases left unmatched: 17. CDR1 is MNHEY and CDR2 is SMNVEV in the germline V gene (reference sequence).

This clone was detected a few times. V is TRBV5-4 and J is TRBJ1-6; 8 bases match TRBD1. CDR1 is SGHNT, CDR2 YYREEE, per germline (reference sequence). There are 16 residues in the CDR3. With 4 bases clipped from V and 3 bases from J, the junction kept 6 bases outside the gene matches. CDR3 sequence (DNA): TGTGCCAGCAGCAAGACAGGGGCGAGCTATAATTCACCCCTCCACTTT. This gives the protein CASSKTGASYNSPLHF.

This clone was counted only a few times. V usage is TRBV18 and J usage is TRBJ1-2, with D hard to call. The CDR3 sequence is 13 residues long. Trimming removed 2 bases at V and 6 bases at J, with 10 bases between. Germline V CDR1 and CDR2: KGHSH, LQKENI. CDR3 coding DNA: TGTGCCAGCTCACCATCCGTGGCTGATGGCTACACCTTC. This encodes CASSPSVADGYTF.

A single count supports this clone. This chain links TRBV9 with TRBJ2-1, with 13 positions matching TRBD2. Per germline, CDR1 SGDLS and CDR2 YYNGEE. There are 15 residues in the CDR3. V lost 1 base, J lost 9 bases, and 4 bases stayed unmatched. Written as DNA, the CDR3 is TGTGCCAGCAGCGTAACTAGCGGGGGGGTTAGTGAGCAGTTCTTC. Residues: CASSVTSGGVSEQFF.

This chain links TRBV6-5 with TRBJ2-7, with D tentatively TRBD2 (6 bases). Germline V gene data show CDR1 as MNHEY and CDR2 as SVGAGI. The CDR3 runs to 16 residues. V lost 2 bases and J 0 bases, leaving 14 bases between the germline ends. This CDR3 is CASSYNSDGSSYEQYF. The CDR3 nucleotides read TGTGCCAGCAGTTACAATTCGGACGGGAGCTCCTACGAGCAGTACTTC.

The rearrangement joins TRBV6-1 to TRBJ2-7, with 7 bases aligning to TRBD1. Trimming at V came to 4 bases and at J to 3 bases, leaving 6 bases not matched to a gene. The CDR3 has 14 residues. Germline V gene lookup returns CDR1 MNHNS and CDR2 SASEGT. The CDR3 sequence: CASSVTGFGYEQYF. CDR3 DNA sequence: TGTGCCAGCAGTGTGACAGGGTTTGGCTACGAGCAGTACTTC.

This sequence joins TRBV6-5 and TRBJ2-7, with 7 bases lining up with TRBD1. Germline V gene lookup returns CDR1 MNHEY and CDR2 SVGAGI. CDR3 size: 13 residues. Trimming at V came to 7 bases and at J to 3 bases, leaving 6 bases not matched to a gene. This CDR3 is CASTPTGSYEQYF. The CDR3 bases are TGTGCCAGCACCCCGACAGGGAGCTACGAGCAGTACTTC.

V is TRBV5-6 and J is TRBJ1-2, with D possibly TRBD1 on 5 matching bases. In germline, CDR1 is SGHDT, CDR2 YYEEEE. CDR3 length equals 16 residues. V lost 1 base, J lost 7 bases, and 20 bases lay in between. The chain's CDR3 is CASSLTGSRMLGGYTF. CDR3 sequence (DNA): TGTGCCAGCAGCTTGACAGGTAGCCGTATGCTGGGTGGCTACACCTTC.

This chain uses TRBV7-7 with TRBJ2-3; D remains unclear. Trimming left V 0 bases short and J 2 bases short, with 9 bases between. Germline loops: CDR1 SSHAT, CDR2 FNYEAQ (reference sequence). The CDR3 totals 15 residues. The CDR3 region has the DNA TGTGCCAGCAGCTTAGCGCCAGGAAACACAGATACGCAGTATTTT. Residues: CASSLAPGNTDTQYF.

V usage is TRBV23-1 and J usage is TRBJ1-2; perhaps TRBD1 as D (6 bases). TRBV23-1 is an ORF, and what it does is uncertain. The germline V and J ends were trimmed by 0 bases and 3 bases, with 17 bases remaining between them. The CDR3 has 17 amino acids. The CDR3 bases are TGCGCCAGCAGTCAATCTGTCGACAGGCCCTGGCACTATGGCTACACCTTC. Translation gives CASSQSVDRPWHYGYTF.

The chain uses TRBV18 and TRBJ1-2; D may be TRBD1 (6 bases). Germline V CDR1 and CDR2: KGHSH, LQKENI. The CDR3 contains 16 residues. V lost 3 bases, J lost 5 bases, and 19 bases lay in between. In DNA, the CDR3 is TGTGCCAGCTCACCGGACAGAATGGGGACCGGTTATGGCTACACCTTC. Protein sequence: CASSPDRMGTGYGYTF.

The V and J genes are TRBV5-6 and TRBJ1-4; 7 nucleotides agree with TRBD1. V gave up 3 bases and J gave up 8 bases; unmatched junction bases: 4. Germline V gives CDR1 SGHDT, CDR2 YYEEEE. This CDR3 region has 13 residues. The CDR3, as DNA: TGTGCCAGCAGCTACCAGGGGGAGGAAAAACTGTTTTTT. Amino acid sequence: CASSYQGEEKLFF. Full variable domain (missing parts from reference TRBV5-6 and TRBJ1-4): DAGVTQSPTHLIKTRGQQVTLRCSPKSGHDTVSWYQQALGQGPQFIFQYYEEEERQRGNFPDRFSGHQFPNYSSELNVNALLLGDSALYLCASSYQGEEKLFFGSGTQLSVL.

This clone was detected once. The V call is TRBV10-3, the J call TRBJ2-5; tentative D call: TRBD2 (6 bases). Germline CDR1 reads ENHRY; CDR2 reads SYGVKD. There are 15 residues in the CDR3. Trimming removed 4 bases at V and 4 bases at J, with 16 bases between. The chain's CDR3 is CAISASGGLRETQYF. CDR3 DNA: TGTGCCATCAGTGCCTCAGGAGGGCTGCGAGAGACCCAGTACTTC.

The CDR3 region is CASSPRGGGPYGYTF. The CDR3 DNA reads as TGTGCCAGTAGTCCCCGTGGAGGGGGCCCCTATGGCTACACCTTC. V usage is TRBV19 and J usage is TRBJ1-2; 7 bases align to TRBD1. V shed 5 bases and J 4 bases; nucleotides not matched to a gene: 10. The germline gives CDR1 LNHDA, CDR2 SQIVND (reference sequence). This CDR3 is 15 amino acids long.

The chain joins TRBV11-2 to TRBJ1-1; 9 bases are a match to TRBD1. The V gene end was trimmed by 4 bases and the J gene end by 5 bases; junction bases not matched to a gene: 8. The CDR3 contains 15 residues. The germline gives CDR1 SGHAT, CDR2 FQNNGV. CDR3 nucleotides: TGTGCCAGCAGCTCCACAGGGGGCGCGGGGACTGAAGCTTTCTTT. It specifies CASSSTGGAGTEAFF.

This clone was recorded only once. At the DNA level, this CDR3 is encoded by other sequences in the same sample as well. This chain links TRBV29-1 with TRBJ2-3; 12 bases agree with TRBD1. The CDR3 loop spans 14 amino acids. Germline CDR1 SQVTM, CDR2 ANQGSEA. Trimming removed 2 bases from V and 4 bases from J; junction bases left unmatched: 1. CDR3 DNA: TGCAGCGTTGAACGGGACAGGGGGCCAGATACGCAGTATTTT. It specifies CSVERDRGPDTQYF.

The chain joins TRBV5-6 to TRBJ2-2; D is unresolved. Germline lookup yields CDR1 SGHDT and CDR2 YYEEEE. The CDR3 runs 11 residues. V dropped 2 bases and J dropped 7 bases, with 3 bases sitting between them. DNA for the CDR3: TGTGCCAGCAGCTTCATCGGGGAGCTGTTTTTT. It specifies CASSFIGELFF.

This clone was recorded only once. The CDR3 protein is CASTDFPSGGANEQFF. The DNA of the CDR3 is TGTGCCAGCACCGACTTTCCTAGCGGGGGGGCAAATGAGCAGTTCTTC. The genes are TRBV7-3 and TRBJ2-1; 12 nucleotides match TRBD2. The V gene end was trimmed by 7 bases and the J gene end by 7 bases; junction bases not matched to a gene: 11. Germline assignment: CDR1 SGHTA and CDR2 FQGTGA. The CDR3 is 16 amino acids.

The chain links TRBV10-3 to TRBJ2-7; possibly TRBD1 for D (6 bases). Germline V gene lookup returns CDR1 ENHRY and CDR2 SYGVKD. Deletions cut 6 bases from V and 4 bases from J, with 13 bases between. The CDR3 covers 13 residues. CDR3 in DNA: TGTGCCATCAGCGGGACAACCAAATACGAGCAGTACTTC. This codes for CAISGTTKYEQYF.

The chain recombines TRBV15 with TRBJ1-4; no clear D gene. Trimming shortened V by 0 bases and J by 7 bases, and 12 bases separated the two germline ends. The CDR3 consists of 15 residues. CDR1 and CDR2 from the germline V gene are LNHNV and YYDKDF (reference sequence). The CDR3: CATSRDLSEGEKLFF. For the CDR3, the DNA is TGTGCCACCAGCAGAGATCTTAGCGAGGGTGAAAAACTGTTTTTT. The full variable domain, with the rest looked up from reference TRBV15 and TRBJ1-4, is DAMVIQNPRYQVTQFGKPVTLSCSQTLNHNVMYWYQQKSSQAPKLLFHYYDKDFNNEADTPDNFQSRRPNTSFCFLDIRSPGLGDTAMYLCATSRDLSEGEKLFFGSGTQLSVL.

The V call is TRBV11-2, the J call TRBJ1-5; maybe TRBD1 (5 bases). This CDR3 spans 13 amino acids. Trimming took 0 bases from V and 7 from J, leaving 7 bases between them. Germline V gene sequence: CDR1 SGHAT, CDR2 FQNNGV. The CDR3, as DNA: TGTGCCAGCAGCTTAGATGGGGGGCAGCCCCAGCATTTT. Residues: CASSLDGGQPQHF. Filled out from reference TRBV11-2 and TRBJ1-5, the complete variable domain reads EAGVAQSPRYKIIEKRQSVAFWCNPISGHATLYWYQQILGQGPKLLIQFQNNGVVDDSQLPKDRFSAERLKGVDSTLKIQPAKLEDSAVYLCASSLDGGQPQHFGDGTRLSIL.

The chain carries TRBV7-9 and TRBJ1-6; 8 bases agree with TRBD1. The CDR3 is made up of 14 amino acids. The junction had 3 bases not matched to a gene; V was cut back by 5 bases and J by 6 bases. The germline CDR1 and CDR2 sequences are SEHNR and FQNEAQ (reference sequence). The CDR3 DNA follows: TGTGCCAGCAGCATCACAGGGGGTAATTCACCCCTCCACTTT. The encoded protein is CASSITGGNSPLHF.

This clone was counted once. A read error may account for a junction end that differs from germline. The chain couples TRBV30 to TRBJ2-1; the match to TRBD2 covers 8 bases. Germline V gives CDR1 GTSNPN, CDR2 SVGIG (reference sequence). The CDR3 sequence is 13 residues long. The chain's CDR3 is CAWRPGGGNEQFF. The CDR3 nucleotides read TGTGCATGGAGGCCGGGGGGGGGCAATGAGCAGTTCTTC.

The V gene is TRBV6-5, the J gene TRBJ2-4, with 16 bases lining up with TRBD2. The CDR3 loop spans 14 amino acids. After removal of 6 bases from V and 12 bases from J, the junction contained 5 bases not matched to a gene. CDR1 is MNHEY and CDR2 is SVGAGI in the germline V gene. CDR3 sequence reads: CASRPGTSGGAQYF. The CDR3 nucleotides are TGTGCCAGCAGGCCCGGGACTAGCGGGGGGGCTCAGTACTTC.

The rearrangement joins TRBV27 to TRBJ2-1; 8 bases map to TRBD2. CDR1 and CDR2 from the germline V gene are MNHEY and SMNVEV (reference sequence). V was clipped by 3 bases and J by 4 bases; unmatched bases: 14. The CDR3 spans 18 residues. CDR3 amino acids: CASSFIRGGLAGYNEQFF. The DNA for the CDR3 is TGTGCCAGCAGTTTTATAAGGGGCGGGCTAGCGGGTTACAATGAGCAGTTCTTC.